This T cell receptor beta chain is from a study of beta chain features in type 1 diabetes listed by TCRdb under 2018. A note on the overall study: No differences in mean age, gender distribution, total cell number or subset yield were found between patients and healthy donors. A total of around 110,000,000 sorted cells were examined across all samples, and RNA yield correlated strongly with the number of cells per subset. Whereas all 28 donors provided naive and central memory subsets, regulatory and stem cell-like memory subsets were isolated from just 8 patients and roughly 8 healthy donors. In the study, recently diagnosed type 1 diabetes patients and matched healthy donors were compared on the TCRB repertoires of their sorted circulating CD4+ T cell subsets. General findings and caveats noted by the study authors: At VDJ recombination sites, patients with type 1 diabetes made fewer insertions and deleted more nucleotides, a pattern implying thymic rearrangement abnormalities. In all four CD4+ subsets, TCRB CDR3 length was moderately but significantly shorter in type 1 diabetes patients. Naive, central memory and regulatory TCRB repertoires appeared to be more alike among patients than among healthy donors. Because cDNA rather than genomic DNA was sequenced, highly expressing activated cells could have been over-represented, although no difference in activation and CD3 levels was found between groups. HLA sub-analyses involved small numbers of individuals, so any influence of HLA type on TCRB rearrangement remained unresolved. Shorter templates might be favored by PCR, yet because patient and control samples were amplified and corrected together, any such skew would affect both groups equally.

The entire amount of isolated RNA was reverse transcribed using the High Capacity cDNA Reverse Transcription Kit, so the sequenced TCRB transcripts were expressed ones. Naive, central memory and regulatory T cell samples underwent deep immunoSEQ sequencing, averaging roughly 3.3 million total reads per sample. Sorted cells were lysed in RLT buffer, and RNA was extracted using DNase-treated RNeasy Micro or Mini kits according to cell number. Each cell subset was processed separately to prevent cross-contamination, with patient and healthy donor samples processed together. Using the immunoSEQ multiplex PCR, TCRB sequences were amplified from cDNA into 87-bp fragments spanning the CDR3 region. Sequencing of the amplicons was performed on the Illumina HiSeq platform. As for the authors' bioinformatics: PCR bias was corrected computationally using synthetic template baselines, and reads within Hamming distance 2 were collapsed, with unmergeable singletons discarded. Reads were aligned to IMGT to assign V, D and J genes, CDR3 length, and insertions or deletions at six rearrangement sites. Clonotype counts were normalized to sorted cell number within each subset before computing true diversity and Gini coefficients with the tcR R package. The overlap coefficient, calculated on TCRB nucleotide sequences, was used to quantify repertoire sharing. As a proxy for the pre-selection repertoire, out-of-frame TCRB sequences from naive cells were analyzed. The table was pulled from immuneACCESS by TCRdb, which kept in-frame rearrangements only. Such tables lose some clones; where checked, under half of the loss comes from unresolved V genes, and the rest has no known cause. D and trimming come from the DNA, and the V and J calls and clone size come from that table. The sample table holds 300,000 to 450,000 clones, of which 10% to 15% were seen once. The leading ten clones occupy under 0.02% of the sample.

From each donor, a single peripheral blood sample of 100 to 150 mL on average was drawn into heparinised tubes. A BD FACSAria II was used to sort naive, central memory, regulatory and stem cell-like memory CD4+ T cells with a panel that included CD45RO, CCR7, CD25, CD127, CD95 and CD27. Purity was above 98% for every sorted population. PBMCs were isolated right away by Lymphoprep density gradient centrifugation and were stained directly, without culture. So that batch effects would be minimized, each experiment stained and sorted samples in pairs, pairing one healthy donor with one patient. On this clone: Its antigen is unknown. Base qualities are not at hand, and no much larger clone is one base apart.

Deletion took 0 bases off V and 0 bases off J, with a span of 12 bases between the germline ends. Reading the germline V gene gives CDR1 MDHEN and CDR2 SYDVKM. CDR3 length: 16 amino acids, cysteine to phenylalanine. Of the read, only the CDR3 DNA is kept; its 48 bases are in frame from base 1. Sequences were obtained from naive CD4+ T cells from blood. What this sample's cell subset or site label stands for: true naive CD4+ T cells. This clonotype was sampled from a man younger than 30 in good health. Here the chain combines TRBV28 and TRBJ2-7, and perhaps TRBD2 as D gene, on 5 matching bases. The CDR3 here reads CASSLWQDSSSYEQYF. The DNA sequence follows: TGTGCCAGCAGTTTATGGCAGGACTCGAGCTCCTACGAGCAGTACTTC. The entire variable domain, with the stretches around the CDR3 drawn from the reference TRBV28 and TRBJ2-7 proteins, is DVKVTQSSRYLVKRTGEKVFLECVQDMDHENMFWYRQDPGLGLRLIYFSYDVKMKEKGDIPEGYSVSREKKERFSLILESASTNQTSMYLCASSLWQDSSSYEQYFGPGTRLTVT.